This T cell receptor beta chain was identified in a study of T cell responses to AZD1222 COVID-19 vaccine. Study summary: Combined were second doses at about 4 or about 12 weeks.

Germline V gene sequence: CDR1 MNHEY, CDR2 SVGAGI. Trimming left V 6 bases short and J 2 bases short, with 10 bases between. CDR3 length: 14 amino acids. Of note for this clone: The antigen remains unidentified.

Study observations and caveats: Scientists sampled the repertoires only once the peak T cell response had passed. Nearly half of spike-specific TCRs reportedly go after variant regions that carry no mutations. Donors skewed white British and female; clonal diversity was possibly underestimated.

Here immunoSEQ multiplex PCR was the method, and the copy in TCRdb shows in-frame clones only, minus some. This sample carries over 110,000 clones, roughly 89% of them seen once, and the ten largest clones take around 1.5%. The origin of this receptor is an adult in good health. The rearrangement links TRBV6-5 to TRBJ1-4, with D possibly being TRBD1 (5 bases). Source: peripheral blood, taken on day 0 of AZD1222 vaccination. The CDR3: CASSQGGTNEKLFF. The CDR3 bases are TGTGCCAGCAGCCAGGGTGGGACTAATGAAAAACTGTTTTTT.